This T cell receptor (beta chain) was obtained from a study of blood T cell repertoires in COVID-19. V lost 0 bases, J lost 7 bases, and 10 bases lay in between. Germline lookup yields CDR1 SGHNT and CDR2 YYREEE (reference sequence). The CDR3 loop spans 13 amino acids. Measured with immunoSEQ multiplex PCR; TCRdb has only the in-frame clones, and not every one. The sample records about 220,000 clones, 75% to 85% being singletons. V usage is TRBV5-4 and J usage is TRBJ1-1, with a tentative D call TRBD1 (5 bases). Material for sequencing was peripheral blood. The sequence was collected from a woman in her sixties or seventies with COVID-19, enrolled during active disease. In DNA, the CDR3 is TGTGCCAGCAGCTTGGACAGGAAGGGTGAAGCTTTCTTT. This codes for CASSLDRKGEAFF. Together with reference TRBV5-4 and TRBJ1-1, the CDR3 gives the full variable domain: ETGVTQSPTHLIKTRGQQVTLRCSSQSGHNTVSWYQQALGQGPQFIFQYYREEENGRGNFPPRFSGLQFPNYSSELNVNALELDDSALYLCASSLDRKGEAFFGQGTRLTVV.